The clone carrying this T cell receptor beta chain was observed at least ten times. The antigen is not known. The data derive from a study of T cells in Graves' hyperthyroidism and ophthalmopathy. Across the study: Peripheral blood was drawn at first diagnosis, prior to all treatment. General study findings and limits: Stable hyperthyroidism was separated from ophthalmopathy by a model based on 13 V-J features. The model's output predicted ophthalmopathy at a median of around 7 months prior to onset.

The germline gives CDR1 SNHLY, CDR2 FYNNEI. With 5 bases clipped from V and 3 bases from J, the junction kept 4 bases outside the gene matches. The CDR3 consists of 15 residues. Regions amplified from RNA transcripts were the TCR beta CDR3 regions. The HTBI primer set was used in a first-round RT-PCR of the TCR CDR3. TCRdb redid the calling of the multiplex PCR reads with MiXCR, one entry per CDR3 protein. The repertoire includes some 440,000 distinct CDR3 sequences, approximately 14% of them detected once, and 7.5% to 8% sits in the top ten. Graves' hyperthyroidism was deemed stable absent ophthalmopathy progression within 18 months.

The rearrangement joins TRBV2 to TRBJ2-2, with 9 bases aligning to TRBD1. Sequenced sample: blood. The receptor was isolated from a woman between 18 and 29 years old with Graves' hyperthyroidism. In nucleotides, the CDR3 is TGTGCCAGCAGTCCAACAGGGGGCTACACCGGGGAGCTGTTTTTT. Translating it yields CASSPTGGYTGELFF.